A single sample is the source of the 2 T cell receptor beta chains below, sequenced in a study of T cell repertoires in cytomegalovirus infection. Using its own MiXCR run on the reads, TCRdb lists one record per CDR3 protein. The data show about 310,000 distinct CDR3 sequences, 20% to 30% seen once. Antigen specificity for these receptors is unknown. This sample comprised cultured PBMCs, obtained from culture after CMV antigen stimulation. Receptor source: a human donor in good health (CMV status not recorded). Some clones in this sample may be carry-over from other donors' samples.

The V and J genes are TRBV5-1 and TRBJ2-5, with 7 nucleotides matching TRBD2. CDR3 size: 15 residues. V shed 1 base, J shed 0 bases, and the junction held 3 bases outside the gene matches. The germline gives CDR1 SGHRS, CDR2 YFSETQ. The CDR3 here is CASSLYAGDQETQYF. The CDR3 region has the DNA TGCGCCAGCAGCTTGTATGCGGGGGACCAAGAGACCCAGTACTTC.

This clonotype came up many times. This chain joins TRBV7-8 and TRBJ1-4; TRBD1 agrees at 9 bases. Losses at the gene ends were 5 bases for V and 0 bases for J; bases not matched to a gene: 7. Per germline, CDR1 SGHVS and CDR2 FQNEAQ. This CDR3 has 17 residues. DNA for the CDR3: TGTGCCAGCAGCCCAAGGGGACAGGGTGCAACTAATGAAAAACTGTTTTTT. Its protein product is CASSPRGQGATNEKLFF.